This TCR beta chain is drawn from a study of post-analysis software for immune sequencing data. Across the whole study: Included courses were relapsing-remitting and secondary progressive multiple sclerosis; progressive-relapsing multiple sclerosis was also included.

The library was made from cDNA and included unique molecular identifiers. Hundreds of thousands of cDNA molecules were obtained from about 1 to 10 million T cells. TCRdb independently ran MiXCR on the PCR reads; one entry per CDR3 protein. The table has about 800,000 distinct CDR3 sequences, just under 30% seen once. Germline V gene sequence: CDR1 SGHVS, CDR2 FQNEAQ. The CDR3 totals 16 residues. Broader study findings: F measure grouped same-batch samples tightly together. Patients showed TRBV5-6, TRBV5-1 and TRBV20-1 among 4 or 5 TRBV segments more frequent than in controls. Versus controls, multiple sclerosis patients showed significantly lower diversity (normalized Chao1).

About this clonotype: Antigen unknown. Sequence at one end of the junction differs from germline and may be a read error.

The rearrangement links TRBV7-8 to TRBJ2-1, with D perhaps TRBD2 (5 bases). The sample was blood. This receptor was taken from a girl aged 5-17 years with multiple sclerosis. CDR3 sequence: CANSSAAKRREDEQFF. The CDR3 nucleotides are TGTGCCAACAGCTCAGCTGCTAAGCGGAGAGAGGATGAGCAGTTCTTC.